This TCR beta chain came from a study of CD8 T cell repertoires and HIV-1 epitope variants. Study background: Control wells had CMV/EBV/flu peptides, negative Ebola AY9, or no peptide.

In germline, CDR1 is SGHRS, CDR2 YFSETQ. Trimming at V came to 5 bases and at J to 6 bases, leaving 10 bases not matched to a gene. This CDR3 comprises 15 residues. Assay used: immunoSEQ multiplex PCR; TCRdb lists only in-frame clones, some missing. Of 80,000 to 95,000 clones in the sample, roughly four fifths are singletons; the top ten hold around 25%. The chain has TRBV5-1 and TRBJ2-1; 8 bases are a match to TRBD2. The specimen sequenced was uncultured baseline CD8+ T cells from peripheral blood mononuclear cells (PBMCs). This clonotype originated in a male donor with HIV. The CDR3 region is CASSYGAGEVNEQFF. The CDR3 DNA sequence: TGCGCCAGCAGTTATGGAGCGGGAGAAGTCAATGAGCAGTTCTTC.